This T cell receptor delta chain was recovered during a study of gamma-delta T cells after stem cell transplantation. This clone was counted a few times. TCRdb re-called the RT-PCR reads via CATT. The table lists roughly 1,700 delta-chain clones, 45% of them singletons. The sample taken for sequencing was gamma-delta T cells. The TCR originated in a human donor. It is not recorded whose cells these are; they may come from a transplant donor.

The CDR3 region is CACDTLGDTDTDKLIF. CDR3 in DNA: TGTGCCTGTGACACCCTGGGGGATACCGACACCGATAAACTCATCTTT. The chain employs TRDV2 and TRDJ1; 11 bases agree with TRDD3. After removal of 0 bases from V and 0 bases from J, the junction contained 2 bases not matched to a gene. Germline V gene sequence: CDR1 GEAIGNYY, CDR2 EKD. CDR3 length: 16 amino acids.